Listed below are T cell receptor beta chains from one sample, sequenced in a study of regulatory T cells in long-lasting Graves disease. TCRdb ran MiXCR on the multiplex PCR reads and lists one entry per CDR3 protein. The sample gives some 370,000 distinct CDR3 sequences, around 21% of which show up once; around 21% is in the top ten. The starting material was peripheral blood mononuclear cells (PBMCs), obtained when the disease was refractory, from a patient treated with antithyroid drugs. The receptors stem from a female donor with Graves disease. Each CDR3 is given with its conserved first and last residue.

J gene: TRBJ2-5; V gene: TRBV19; CDR3 protein: CASSTTGTGGQETQYF
J gene: TRBJ1-1; V gene: TRBV5-1; CDR3 protein: CASSLEGGGLNTEAFF
J gene: TRBJ1-2; V gene: TRBV7-9; CDR3 protein: CASSPDQIYGYTF
J gene: TRBJ2-2; V gene: TRBV12-3/TRBV12-4; CDR3 protein: CASSLRTSGLLNTGELFF
J gene: TRBJ1-5; V gene: TRBV27; CDR3 protein: CASSLKNNQPQHF
J gene: TRBJ2-2; V gene: TRBV28; CDR3 protein: CASSEDRGLPGSGELFF
J gene: TRBJ2-5; V gene: TRBV19; CDR3 protein: CASSILGTGGEETQYF
J gene: TRBJ2-7; V gene: TRBV20-1; CDR3 protein: CSASGRRERGEQYF
J gene: TRBJ2-7; V gene: TRBV12-3/TRBV12-4; CDR3 protein: CASHPNDRSYEQYF
J gene: TRBJ2-4; V gene: TRBV28; CDR3 protein: CASSRGTLGLLAKNIQYF
J gene: TRBJ2-5; V gene: TRBV30; CDR3 protein: CAWGEAALAGEETQYF
J gene: TRBJ2-7; V gene: TRBV6-2/TRBV6-3; CDR3 protein: CASSRGQLYEQYF
J gene: TRBJ2-7; V gene: TRBV10-3; CDR3 protein: CAISEVTGASYEQYF
J gene: TRBJ2-7; V gene: TRBV6-2/TRBV6-3; CDR3 protein: CASSYPGATYEQYF
J gene: TRBJ1-2; V gene: TRBV29-1; CDR3 protein: CSVRTGDGYTF
J gene: TRBJ1-2; V gene: TRBV7-9; CDR3 protein: CASADQHDYGYTF
J gene: TRBJ1-1; V gene: TRBV19; CDR3 protein: CASSAIPKNTEAFF
J gene: TRBJ2-5; V gene: TRBV7-9; CDR3 protein: CASSSKRWETQYF
J gene: TRBJ1-2; V gene: TRBV4-1; CDR3 protein: CASSQVGSGLYTF
J gene: TRBJ2-2; V gene: TRBV6-1; CDR3 protein: CASSEELVNTGELFF
J gene: TRBJ1-5; V gene: TRBV5-8; CDR3 protein: CASSSQPGPGQPQHF
J gene: TRBJ1-4; V gene: TRBV7-9; CDR3 protein: CASSPPARGNEKLFF
J gene: TRBJ2-3; V gene: TRBV28; CDR3 protein: CASRSTQGASDTQYF
J gene: TRBJ1-5; V gene: TRBV30; CDR3 protein: CAWSVQGNQPQHF
J gene: TRBJ2-5; V gene: TRBV11-2; CDR3 protein: CASTPRASARETQYF
J gene: TRBJ2-1; V gene: TRBV6-2/TRBV6-3; CDR3 protein: CASSRAGGISYNEQFF
J gene: TRBJ2-2; V gene: TRBV30; CDR3 protein: CAWIRGSNTGELFF
J gene: TRBJ2-1; V gene: TRBV11-2; CDR3 protein: CASSLEVLSIEQFF
J gene: TRBJ1-5; V gene: TRBV7-8; CDR3 protein: CASSRTGVEEPQHF
J gene: TRBJ1-1; V gene: TRBV19; CDR3 protein: CASRISSGTEAFF
J gene: TRBJ1-1; V gene: TRBV6-1; CDR3 protein: CASTRTASIMNTEAFF
J gene: TRBJ1-6; V gene: TRBV14; CDR3 protein: CASSQVLGGYNSPLHF
J gene: TRBJ1-3; V gene: TRBV19; CDR3 protein: CASSPNRGHSGNTIYF
J gene: TRBJ2-7; V gene: TRBV5-8; CDR3 protein: CASNKDRHYEQYF
J gene: TRBJ2-7; V gene: TRBV12-3/TRBV12-4; CDR3 protein: CASSSRLGLGEQYF
J gene: TRBJ1-6; V gene: TRBV11-2; CDR3 protein: CASSSPGPSSPLHF
J gene: TRBJ2-2; V gene: TRBV19; CDR3 protein: CASSGLAGLYNTGELFF
J gene: TRBJ2-2; V gene: TRBV7-8; CDR3 protein: CASSLSTVNTGELFF
J gene: TRBJ2-7; V gene: TRBV13; CDR3 protein: CASSLATGGSGEQYF
J gene: TRBJ2-5; V gene: TRBV28; CDR3 protein: CASLGESRETQYF
J gene: .; V gene: TRBV29-1; CDR3 protein: CSVDRRLAVNEQFF
J gene: TRBJ2-7; V gene: TRBV11-2; CDR3 protein: CASSVRGTYEQYF
J gene: TRBJ2-7; V gene: TRBV13; CDR3 protein: CASSWFGSASSYEQYF
J gene: TRBJ2-3; V gene: TRBV9; CDR3 protein: CASSVRGGSTDTQYF
J gene: TRBJ2-5; V gene: TRBV6-1; CDR3 protein: CASSSGTVQETQYF
J gene: TRBJ1-4; V gene: TRBV19; CDR3 protein: CASSTELRGEKLFF
J gene: TRBJ2-7; V gene: TRBV7-2; CDR3 protein: CASSPGSPYGYEQYF
J gene: TRBJ2-4; V gene: TRBV7-9; CDR3 protein: CASSYQGSRGSVKNIQYF
J gene: TRBJ1-1; V gene: TRBV29-1; CDR3 protein: CSHSGQGTEAFF
J gene: TRBJ1-1; V gene: TRBV12-5; CDR3 protein: CASGPLEGGMEAFF
J gene: TRBJ1-2; V gene: TRBV5-1; CDR3 protein: CASSLVPTSNYGYTF
J gene: TRBJ1-4; V gene: TRBV27; CDR3 protein: CASSLYPGRGNEKLFF
J gene: TRBJ1-1; V gene: TRBV6-4; CDR3 protein: CASSTPHGNTEAFF
J gene: TRBJ1-1; V gene: TRBV12-3/TRBV12-4; CDR3 protein: CASNNAGSNTEAFF
J gene: TRBJ1-3; V gene: TRBV13; CDR3 protein: CASSLGHAVYTSGNTIYF